These 7 T cell receptor beta chains came from one sample sequenced in a study of blood T cell repertoires in COVID-19. Clones were sequenced by immunoSEQ multiplex PCR, and TCRdb holds only the in-frame ones, with some missing. The sample carries approximately 270,000 clones, roughly nine tenths recorded once. Sample: peripheral blood. The receptor set was obtained from a man between 18 and 29 years old with active or convalescent COVID-19.

The rearrangement uses TRBV7-3 and TRBJ1-1; D is possibly TRBD1 (6 bases). The CDR3 is 18 residues long. CDR1 and CDR2 (germline): SGHTA, FQGTGA. Trimming cost V 2 bases and J 1 base, with 20 bases left between them. The CDR3 region is CASSLVAGEGYRNTEAFF. The CDR3 DNA is TGTGCCAGCAGCTTAGTGGCAGGGGAAGGGTATAGGAACACTGAAGCTTTCTTT. The full variable domain, its missing parts supplied by reference TRBV7-3 and TRBJ1-1, is GAGVSQTPSNKVTEKGKYVELRCDPISGHTALYWYRQSLGQGPEFLIYFQGTGAADDSGLPNDRFFAVRPEGSVSTLKIQRTERGDSAVYLCASSLVAGEGYRNTEAFFGQGTRLTVV.

The chain combines TRBV12-3 or TRBV12-4 with TRBJ2-3, with 7 bases matching TRBD2. V lost 7 bases to trimming and J lost 4 bases; unmatched junction nucleotides: 5. The CDR3 extends over 13 amino acids. The DNA of the CDR3 is TGTGCCAGCACCCTGGGGGGGGCAGATACGCAGTATTTT. This gives the protein CASTLGGADTQYF.

The chain couples TRBV5-6 to TRBJ2-5, with D perhaps TRBD1 (5 bases). The germline V and J ends were trimmed by 4 bases and 1 base, with 14 bases remaining between them. Germline CDR1 and CDR2: SGHDT and YYEEEE. The CDR3 has 15 residues. The CDR3 region is CASSPETGTQETQYF. CDR3 sequence (DNA): TGTGCCAGCAGCCCCGAAACAGGAACCCAAGAGACCCAGTACTTC.

The chain combines TRBV19 with TRBJ1-2; 9 positions match TRBD1. From germline, CDR1 is LNHDA and CDR2 SQIVND (reference sequence). Trimming removed 4 bases from V and 3 bases from J; junction bases left unmatched: 3. The CDR3 is 14 amino acids. CDR3 sequence reads: CASSNTGGDYGYTF. The CDR3 nucleotides are TGTGCCAGTAGTAATACAGGGGGCGACTATGGCTACACCTTC.

The chain employs TRBV27 and TRBJ1-2, with D maybe TRBD1 (5 bases). Trimming stripped 3 bases from V and 8 bases from J, with 19 bases between. CDR3 length: 15 residues. Germline CDR1 MNHEY, CDR2 SMNVEV (reference sequence). The CDR3 sequence is CASSLGIMAGEGYTF. DNA of the CDR3: TGTGCCAGCAGTTTGGGTATTATGGCGGGGGAAGGCTACACCTTC.

The rearrangement uses TRBV5-1 and TRBJ2-3; 8 positions match TRBD1. CDR1 SGHRS and CDR2 YFSETQ come from the germline V gene. This CDR3 spans 14 amino acids. V gave up 5 bases and J gave up 2 bases; unmatched junction bases: 4. The CDR3 protein is CASSNRGATDTQYF. Written as DNA, the CDR3 is TGCGCCAGCAGTAACAGGGGGGCCACAGATACGCAGTATTTT.

V and J are TRBV13 and TRBJ2-1, with 9 bases that match TRBD2. V trimming: 0 bases; J trimming: 4 bases; junction bases outside the gene matches: 13. The CDR3 runs 19 residues. Germline assignment: CDR1 PRHDT and CDR2 FYEKMQ (reference sequence). CDR3 loop: CASSLGYATSGTMYNEQFF. The CDR3 DNA follows: TGTGCCAGCAGCTTAGGATATGCGACTAGCGGAACAATGTACAATGAGCAGTTCTTC.